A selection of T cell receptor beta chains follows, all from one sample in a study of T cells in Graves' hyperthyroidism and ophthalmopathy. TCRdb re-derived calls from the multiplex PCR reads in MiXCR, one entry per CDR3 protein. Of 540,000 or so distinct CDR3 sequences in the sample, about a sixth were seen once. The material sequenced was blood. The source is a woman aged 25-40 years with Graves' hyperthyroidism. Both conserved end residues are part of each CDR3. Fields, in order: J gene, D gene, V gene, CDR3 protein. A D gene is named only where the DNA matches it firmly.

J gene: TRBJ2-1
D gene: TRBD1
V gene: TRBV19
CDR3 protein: CASRIGQGAYNEQFF

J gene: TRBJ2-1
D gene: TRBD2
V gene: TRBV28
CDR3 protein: CASSFGTSTYNEQFF

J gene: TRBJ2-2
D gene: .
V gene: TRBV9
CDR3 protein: CASSVVGTGELFF

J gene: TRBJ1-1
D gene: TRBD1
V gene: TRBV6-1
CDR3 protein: CASSYPLQGRRSTEAFF

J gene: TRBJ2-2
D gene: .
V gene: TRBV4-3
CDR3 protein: CASSQDFSITGSGELFF

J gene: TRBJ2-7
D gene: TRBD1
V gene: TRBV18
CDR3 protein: CASSPRDRSFGEQYF

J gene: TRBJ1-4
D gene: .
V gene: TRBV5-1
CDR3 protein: CASSLVGADATNEKLFF

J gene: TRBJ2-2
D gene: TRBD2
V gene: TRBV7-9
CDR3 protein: CASSPSLFFSGSKNTGELFF

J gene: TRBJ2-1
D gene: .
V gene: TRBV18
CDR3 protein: CASSHRLRRGEQFF

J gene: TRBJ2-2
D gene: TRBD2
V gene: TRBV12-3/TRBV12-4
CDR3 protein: CASSFRLAVNTGELFF

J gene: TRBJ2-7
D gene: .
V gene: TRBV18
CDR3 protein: CASSPSITGYEQYF

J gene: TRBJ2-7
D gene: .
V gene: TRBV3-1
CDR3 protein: CASSQKGEGTEQYF

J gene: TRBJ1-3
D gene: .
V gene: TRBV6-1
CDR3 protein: CASGRSQNSGNTIYF

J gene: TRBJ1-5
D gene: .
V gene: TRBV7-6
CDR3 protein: CASSPQTVQPQHF

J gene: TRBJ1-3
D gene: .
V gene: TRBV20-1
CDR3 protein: CSARTGFLSGNTIYF

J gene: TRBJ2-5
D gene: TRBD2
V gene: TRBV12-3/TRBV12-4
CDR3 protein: CASSRSGVETQYF

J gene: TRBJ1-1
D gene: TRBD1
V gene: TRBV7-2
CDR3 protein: CASSISTGVGTEAFF

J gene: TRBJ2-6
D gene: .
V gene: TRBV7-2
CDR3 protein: CASSTTRSGANVLTF

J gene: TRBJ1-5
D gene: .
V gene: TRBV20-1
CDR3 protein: CSANREDQPQHF

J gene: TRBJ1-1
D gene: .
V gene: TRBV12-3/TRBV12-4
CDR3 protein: CASRRRDGVEAFF

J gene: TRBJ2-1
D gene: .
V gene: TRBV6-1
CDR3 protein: CASRRRLGRNEQFF

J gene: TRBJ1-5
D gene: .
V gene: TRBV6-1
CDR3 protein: CASLKAGLLGGNQPQHF

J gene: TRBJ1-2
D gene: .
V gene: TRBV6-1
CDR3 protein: CASSAGTYHWSGYTF

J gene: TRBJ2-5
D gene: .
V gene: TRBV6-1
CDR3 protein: CASSPRTVLETQYF

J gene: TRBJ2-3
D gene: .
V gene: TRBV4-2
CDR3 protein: CASSQATTDTQYF

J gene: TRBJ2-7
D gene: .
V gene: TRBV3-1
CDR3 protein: CASSQGVSGTPFYEQYF

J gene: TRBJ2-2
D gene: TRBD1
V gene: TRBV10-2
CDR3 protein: CASRQTGVTGELFF

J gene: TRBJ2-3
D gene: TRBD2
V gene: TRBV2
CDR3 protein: CASSEGRGRVTQYF

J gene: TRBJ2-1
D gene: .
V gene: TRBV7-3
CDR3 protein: CASSLSGTGRYNEQFF

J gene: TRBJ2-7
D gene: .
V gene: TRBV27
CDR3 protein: CASSLSREPSYEQYF

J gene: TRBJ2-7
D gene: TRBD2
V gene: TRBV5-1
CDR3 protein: CASSRLAGNTYEQYF

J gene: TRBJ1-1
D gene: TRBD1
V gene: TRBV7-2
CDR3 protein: CASSLEGTGGFTFF

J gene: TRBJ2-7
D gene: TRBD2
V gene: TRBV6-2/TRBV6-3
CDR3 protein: CASSYPPAGGGEQYF

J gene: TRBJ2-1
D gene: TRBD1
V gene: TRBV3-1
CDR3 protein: CASSTRQGYGYNEQFF

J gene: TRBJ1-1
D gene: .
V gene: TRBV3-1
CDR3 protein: CASSQVNPTEAFF

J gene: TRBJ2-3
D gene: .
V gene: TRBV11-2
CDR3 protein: CASSLDPASGTQYF

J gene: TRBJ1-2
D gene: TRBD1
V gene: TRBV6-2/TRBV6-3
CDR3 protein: CASTRRGQNYGYTF

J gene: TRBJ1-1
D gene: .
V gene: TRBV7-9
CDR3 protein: CASSPQADEAFF

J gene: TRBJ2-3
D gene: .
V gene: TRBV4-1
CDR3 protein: CASSQVFDTQYF

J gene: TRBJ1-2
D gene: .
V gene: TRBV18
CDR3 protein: CASSPQMGRYGYTF

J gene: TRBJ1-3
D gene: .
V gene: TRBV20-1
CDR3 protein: CSAYPGDNAGNTIYF

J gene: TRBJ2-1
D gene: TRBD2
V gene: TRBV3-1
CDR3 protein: CASSQTSGMNEQFF

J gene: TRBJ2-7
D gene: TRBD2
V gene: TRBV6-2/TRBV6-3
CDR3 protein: CASSLGRTSGTHYEQYF

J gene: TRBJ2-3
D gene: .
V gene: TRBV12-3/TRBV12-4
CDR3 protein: CANSFSSTDTQYF

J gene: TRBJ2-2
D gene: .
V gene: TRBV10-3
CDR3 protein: CAHSRGVGTGELFF

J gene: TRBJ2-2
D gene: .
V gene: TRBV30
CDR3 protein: CAWSTGTPGVRELFF

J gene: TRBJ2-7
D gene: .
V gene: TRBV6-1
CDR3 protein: CASGRMDEQYF

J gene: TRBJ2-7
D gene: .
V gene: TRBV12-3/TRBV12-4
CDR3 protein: CASGGNSYEQYF

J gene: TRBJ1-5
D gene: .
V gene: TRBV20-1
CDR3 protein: CSASTNGGQFHNQPQHF

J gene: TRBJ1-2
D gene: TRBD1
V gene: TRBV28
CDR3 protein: CASSSGTAIRGDYGYTF

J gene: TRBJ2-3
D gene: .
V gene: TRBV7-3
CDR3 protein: CASSSYGTDTQYF

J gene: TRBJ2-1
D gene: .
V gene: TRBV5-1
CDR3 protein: CASSARPSRAYNEQFF

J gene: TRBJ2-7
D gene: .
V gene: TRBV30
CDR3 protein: CAWSSIQGFSSYEQYF